This TCR beta chain derives from a study of T cells in Graves' hyperthyroidism and ophthalmopathy. This CDR3 contains 15 residues. With 6 bases clipped from V and 0 bases from J, the junction kept 7 bases outside the gene matches. This clonotype was picked up many times. Its cognate antigen is unknown. Amplification targeted TCR beta CDR3 regions from RNA transcripts. The HTBI primer set served for first-round RT-PCR of the TCR CDR3. TCRdb processed the multiplex PCR reads anew with MiXCR; each CDR3 protein has one entry. The sample lists roughly 170,000 distinct CDR3 sequences, just under 9.5% seen once, with approximately 20% in the top ten. A patient was excluded if there was uncontrolled infection, other autoimmune disease, pregnancy or lactation. Before ophthalmopathy appeared, progressors gave blood at initial hyperthyroidism diagnosis. Regarding the study as a whole: Blood shared most expanded thyroid clonotypes above 0.001. Using 13 V-J features, a model discriminated ophthalmopathy from stable hyperthyroidism.

The specimen sequenced was blood. The origin of this receptor is a woman under 30 with Graves' hyperthyroidism that later progressed to Graves' ophthalmopathy. J is TRBJ1-2 and V is TRBV12-3 or TRBV12-4, with TRBD1 matching over 7 bases. CDR3 sequence (DNA): TGTGCCAGCAGCCCACAGGGGAGGGCTAACTATGGCTACACCTTC. Amino acids: CASSPQGRANYGYTF.